This T cell receptor beta chain was recorded in a study of control samples from healthy donors and cancer patients. Assay: immunoSEQ multiplex PCR; the TCRdb copy retains only in-frame clones and omits some. The sample carries around 150,000 clones, approximately 94% recorded once. This CDR3 is 13 amino acids long. The V gene's germline CDR1 is SGDLS and CDR2 YYNGEE. V lost 4 bases and J lost 6, with 14 bases in between. The chain combines TRBV9 with TRBJ2-7; D is undetermined. This TCR came from a woman aged 35 to 49 in good health. Sequences were obtained from blood. The CDR3 region is CASSPGLMGEQYF. In DNA form, the CDR3 reads TGTGCCAGCAGCCCCGGCCTCATGGGCGAGCAGTACTTC.